The clone carrying this TCR beta chain appeared many times. Its antigen is undetermined. The sample is drawn from a study of regulatory T cells in long-lasting Graves disease. Study-level points and caveats: TRBV28, TRBJ1-2 and TRBJ2-5 were favored in persistent disease.

The authors built TCR beta libraries using iRepertoire HTBI primers and Arm-PCR of CDR3 regions. TCRdb itself ran the multiplex PCR reads through MiXCR, one entry per CDR3 protein. The table records 550,000 or so distinct CDR3 sequences, about 11% of them present only once. Time point given: newly diagnosed GD, antithyroid drugs for less than 3 months. Construction of the TCR library relied on RNA isolated from PBMCs. The V and J ends lost 6 bases and 9 bases, in that order; junction bases with no gene match: 13. The CDR3 is 15 amino acids. These data were also filed under a second study, of T cells in Graves' hyperthyroidism and ophthalmopathy.

This receptor was taken from a young woman with Graves disease. The sample here was peripheral blood mononuclear cells (PBMCs), taken at new diagnosis, from a patient treated with antithyroid drugs. This chain uses TRBV12-3 or TRBV12-4 with TRBJ2-1; the match to TRBD2 covers 8 bases. CDR3 coding DNA: TGTGCCAGCAGGCTGGCTGGCGCCCGGGAGGGTGAGCAGTTCTTC. It encodes CASRLAGAREGEQFF.